The 18 T cell receptor beta chains given below trace back to one sample, sequenced in a study of T cells after yellow fever vaccination. TCRdb ran MiXCR on the 5' RACE reads and lists one entry per CDR3 protein. The repertoire has some 350,000 distinct CDR3 sequences, approximately 3.9% of them found once; the top ten carry roughly 24%. The sample consisted of PBMCs, taken 5 days after the yellow fever booster vaccination. Receptor source: a man in his late teens or twenties who received the YFV17D yellow fever vaccine.

The V gene is TRBV7-9, the J gene TRBJ1-2; perhaps TRBD1 as D (5 bases). The V gene's germline CDR1 is SEHNR and CDR2 FQNEAQ (reference sequence). The V end lost 7 bases, the J end lost 8 bases, and 17 bases lay between the germline ends. The CDR3 loop spans 13 amino acids. The CDR3: CASTGPGEGGYTF. DNA for the CDR3: TGTGCCAGCACCGGTCCGGGGGAAGGCGGCTACACCTTC. Filled out from reference TRBV7-9 and TRBJ1-2, the complete variable domain reads DTGVSQNPRHKITKRGQNVTFRCDPISEHNRLYWYRQTLGQGPEFLTYFQNEAQLEKSRLLSDRFSAERPKGSFSTLEIQRTEQGDSAMYLCASTGPGEGGYTFGSGTRLTVV.

This clonotype turned up a few times. The chain has TRBV6-6 and TRBJ2-1, with TRBD1 identical over 9 bases. CDR3 length: 14 residues. The germline V gene has CDR1 MNHNY and CDR2 SVGAGI (reference sequence). The J segment lost 6 bases and the V segment lost 6 bases, leaving 6 bases of the junction unmatched. DNA for the CDR3: TGTGCCAGCAGAAACAGACAGGGGGTCAATGAGCAGTTCTTC. Residues: CASRNRQGVNEQFF.

The J gene is TRBJ1-5, the V gene TRBV7-2, with D possibly TRBD1 on 5 matching bases. CDR3 length equals 15 residues. V was cut by 0 bases and J by 10 bases, with 16 bases left in between. Looked up from germline, CDR1 is SGHTA and CDR2 is FQGNSA. CDR3 bases: TGTGCCAGCAGCTTAGCCGGCTCGGCGGGGGAACCCCAGCATTTT. This codes for CASSLAGSAGEPQHF.

This clonotype was found many times. The chain combines TRBV12-3 or TRBV12-4 with TRBJ1-2; D gene ambiguous. This CDR3 has 13 amino acids. The V and J ends lost 3 bases and 0 bases respectively, with 5 bases between them. CDR3: CASSFGANYGYTF. CDR3 nucleotides: TGTGCCAGCAGTTTCGGGGCTAACTATGGCTACACCTTC.

There are many counts of this clonotype. The chain joins TRBV4-2 to TRBJ2-1; 8 bases line up with TRBD2. Germline V lookup: CDR1 LGHNA, CDR2 YNFKEQ. The CDR3 runs 16 residues. Trimming removed 0 bases from V and 9 bases from J; junction bases left unmatched: 10. This CDR3 reads CASSQDTGGASGEQFF. The CDR3 DNA sequence: TGTGCCAGCAGCCAAGATACCGGGGGGGCCTCGGGTGAGCAGTTCTTC.

The chain uses TRBV5-1 and TRBJ2-5; D not certain. The CDR3 covers 14 residues. V was shortened by 0 bases and J by 1 base, with 7 bases between the two germline ends. Per the germline V gene, CDR1 is SGHRS and CDR2 is YFSETQ. The CDR3 bases are TGCGCCAGCAGCTTGGAAACCGCCCAAGAGACCCAGTACTTC. Its translation is CASSLETAQETQYF.

The J gene is TRBJ1-6, the V gene TRBV7-2, with 7 bases aligning to TRBD1. V was clipped by 5 bases and J by 7 bases; unmatched bases: 8. CDR1 is SGHTA and CDR2 is FQGNSA in the germline V gene. CDR3 length equals 15 residues. The CDR3 spells CASSRWGQLNSPLHF. CDR3 DNA sequence: TGTGCCAGCAGCCGATGGGGACAGCTAAATTCACCCCTCCACTTT.

This clonotype was detected many times. V and J are TRBV3-1 and TRBJ2-5, with a tentative D call TRBD1 (6 bases). This CDR3 has 12 residues. Germline V gene data show CDR1 as LGHDT and CDR2 as YNNKEL (reference sequence). With 3 bases removed from V and 5 bases from J, the gap between germline ends came to 7 bases. The CDR3 here is CASSHRGETQYF. DNA for the CDR3: TGTGCCAGCAGCCATAGGGGGGAGACCCAGTACTTC.

This clonotype was found many times. This sequence joins TRBV27 and TRBJ2-2; the D gene is possibly TRBD1 (5 bases). The CDR3 spans 14 residues. Looked up from germline, CDR1 is MNHEY and CDR2 is SMNVEV (reference sequence). The V end lost 6 bases, the J end lost 4 bases, and 12 bases lay between the germline ends. This CDR3 reads CASRVGVVTGELFF. CDR3 coding DNA: TGTGCCAGCAGAGTAGGGGTAGTCACCGGGGAGCTGTTTTTT.

This sequence joins TRBV12-3 or TRBV12-4 and TRBJ2-7, with D perhaps matching TRBD2 (7 bases). This CDR3 spans 14 amino acids. Deletions cut 4 bases from V and 5 bases from J, with 15 bases between. For the CDR3, the DNA is TGTGCCAGCAGTTGGCGGGGGCGAGGCGACGAGCAGTACGTC. It specifies CASSWRGRGDEQYV.

This clonotype appeared a few times. The chain links TRBV5-1 to TRBJ1-5; D gene unclear. This CDR3 spans 15 amino acids. Germline CDR1 and CDR2: SGHRS and YFSETQ. The V gene lost 5 bases and the J gene lost 4 bases, with 16 bases spanning the gap. CDR3 nucleotides: TGCGCCAGCAGTCGGACTCCAGCGCCTAATCAGCCCCAGCATTTT. Encoded protein: CASSRTPAPNQPQHF.

This clonotype has at least ten counts. The chain uses TRBV7-3 and TRBJ2-2; possibly TRBD2 for D (6 bases). V shed 3 bases and J shed 6 bases, with 8 bases lying between them. This CDR3 region has 13 residues. Germline V gives CDR1 SGHTA, CDR2 FQGTGA. CDR3 DNA sequence: TGTGCCAGCAGCTTCACGGGGGCCGGGGAGCTGTTTTTT. Protein sequence: CASSFTGAGELFF.

Ten or more counts support this clonotype. The chain links TRBV7-2 to TRBJ2-1, with 11 bases matching TRBD1. The V gene's germline CDR1 is SGHTA and CDR2 FQGNSA. J was trimmed by 7 bases and V by 7 bases; bases with no gene match: 6. The CDR3 has 14 amino acids. This chain's CDR3 is CASKGQGALNEQFF. CDR3 nucleotides: TGTGCCAGCAAAGGACAGGGGGCGCTTAATGAGCAGTTCTTC.

A few counts support this clonotype. The CDR3 spells CASSLAGTQGGFEQFF. In DNA form, the CDR3 reads TGCGCCAGCAGCTTAGCCGGGACCCAGGGGGGGTTTGAGCAGTTCTTC. This chain joins TRBV5-1 and TRBJ2-1; D may match TRBD1 or TRBD2 (7 bases each). Germline V lookup: CDR1 SGHRS, CDR2 YFSETQ. This CDR3 has 16 amino acids. Trimming pared 2 bases from V and 9 bases from J, leaving 21 bases between.

The CDR3 sequence: CASSLRGSTQPQHF. The CDR3 nucleotides are TGTGCCAGCAGCTTGAGGGGGTCTACTCAGCCCCAGCATTTT. This chain connects TRBV11-2 to TRBJ1-5; tentative D call: TRBD1 (6 bases). V lost 3 bases and J 6 bases, leaving 12 bases between the germline ends. The CDR3 spans 14 residues. The germline V gene has CDR1 SGHAT and CDR2 FQNNGV.

The chain combines TRBV7-2 with TRBJ2-2, with 13 bases lining up with TRBD2. Germline V CDR1 and CDR2: SGHTA, FQGNSA. The CDR3 extends over 15 amino acids. Trimming removed 7 bases from V and 6 bases from J; junction bases left unmatched: 5. The CDR3 DNA reads TGTGCCAGCATCCCGACTAGCGGGGGGCCCGGGGAGCTGTTTTTT. Amino acids: CASIPTSGGPGELFF.

This CDR3 is CASSQFAQLTSYYGYTF. CDR3 DNA sequence: TGCGCCAGCAGCCAATTCGCACAGCTAACCTCCTACTATGGCTACACCTTC. The chain has TRBV4-3 and TRBJ1-2; no clear D gene. Germline CDR1 LGHNA, CDR2 YSLEER. This CDR3 has 17 amino acids. The V and J ends lost 2 bases and 3 bases respectively, with 19 bases between them.

The rearrangement links TRBV6-2 or TRBV6-3 to TRBJ2-5; TRBD1 matches 10 bases. The J call is doubtful: the DNA matches TRBJ2-7 better. The CDR3 length is 13 residues. Germline V gives CDR1 MNHEY, CDR2 SVGEGT. For the CDR3, the DNA is TGTGCCAGCTGGGACAGGGGTTTCCACGAGCAGTACGTC. Translated, it gives CASWDRGFHEQYV.